A single sample is the source of the 5 T cell receptor beta chains below, sequenced in a study of T cells in Graves' hyperthyroidism and ophthalmopathy. TCR beta CDR3 region amplification was performed from RNA transcripts. The TCR CDR3 was amplified in a first-round RT-PCR using the HTBI primer set. TCRdb re-derived calls from the multiplex PCR reads in MiXCR, one entry per CDR3 protein. The table records around 760,000 distinct CDR3 sequences, around a third of them present only once. The sequenced sample was blood. All receptors derive from a woman aged 40 to 50 with Graves' hyperthyroidism.

This clonotype appeared a few times. The V and J genes are TRBV6-6 and TRBJ1-1; D may be TRBD1 (5 bases). CDR3 length: 12 residues. Trimming stripped 7 bases from V and 6 bases from J, with 12 bases between. Germline V gene sequence: CDR1 MNHNY, CDR2 SVGAGI (reference sequence). Here the CDR3 reads CASTHRGSEAFF. For the CDR3, the DNA is TGTGCCAGCACCCACCGGGGCTCTGAAGCTTTCTTT.

The sample holds many counts of this clonotype. The chain joins TRBV10-2 to TRBJ1-2; D is possibly TRBD1 (5 bases). V shed 2 bases and J shed 8 bases, with 15 bases lying between them. The CDR3 is made up of 14 amino acids. The V gene's germline CDR1 is WSHSY and CDR2 SAAADI. CDR3 in DNA: TGCGCCAGCAGTGAGGCCCCCCAGGGCGGCGGCTACACCTTC. It translates to CASSEAPQGGGYTF.

This clonotype has ten or more counts. The chain recombines TRBV19 with TRBJ1-2, with D uncertain. There are 14 residues in the CDR3. Germline loops: CDR1 LNHDA, CDR2 SQIVND (reference sequence). Trimming removed 7 bases from V and 8 bases from J, with 20 bases in between. DNA of the CDR3: TGTGCCAGTACCCGCTTAGGCGTCTTGGGAGGCTACACCTTC. Translated: CASTRLGVLGGYTF.

This rearrangement joins TRBV10-3 to TRBJ2-5; 9 bases fit TRBD1. The CDR3 has 15 residues. Germline V gene lookup returns CDR1 ENHRY and CDR2 SYGVKD. J lost 3 bases, V lost 2 bases, and 4 bases had no gene match. CDR3 coding DNA: TGTGCCATCAGTGAGCGACAGGGGGGGGAAGAGACCCAGTACTTC. This translates into CAISERQGGEETQYF.

The V and J genes are TRBV4-1 and TRBJ1-5; D gene unclear. CDR3 length: 16 residues. Germline CDR1 reads MGHRA; CDR2 reads YSYEKL. The germline V and J ends were trimmed by 0 bases and 2 bases, with 11 bases remaining between them. CDR3 nucleotide sequence: TGCGCCAGCAGCCAAGATGCATTGGGCGGCAATCAGCCCCAGCATTTT. This translates into CASSQDALGGNQPQHF.